The clone carrying this T cell receptor beta chain has a handful of counts. The target antigen is unknown. All of the isolated RNA was reverse transcribed, so expressed TCRB transcripts were sequenced. TCRdb's copy holds only in-frame clones and misses some; the assay was immunoSEQ multiplex PCR. The sample has about 190,000 clones, 6% to 9% seen once. Sorting that relied on CD45RO/CCR7/CD25/CD127/CD95/CD27 yielded CD4+ naive, central memory, regulatory and stem cell-like memory cells. This specimen comes from a study of beta chain features in type 1 diabetes. Findings of the study overall: People with Type 1 diabetes carried modestly yet significantly shorter TCRB CDR3s in all four CD4+ subsets.

The TCR was taken from a man aged 18 to 29 with type 1 diabetes. The specimen sequenced was central memory CD4+ T cells from blood.

CDR3 DNA sequence: TGTGCCAGCAGTGACCAGACAGGCGGAAACACTGAAGCTTTCTTT. It yields the protein CASSDQTGGNTEAFF. The chain recombines TRBV6-4 with TRBJ1-1, with D perhaps matching TRBD1 (6 bases). There are 15 residues in the CDR3. V lost 2 bases and J lost 2, with 12 bases in between. CDR1 is MRHNA, CDR2 SNTAGT, per germline.